This T cell receptor (beta chain) was observed in a study of cytomegalovirus exposure and HLA in healthy donors. Germline V gives CDR1 DFQATT, CDR2 SNEGSKA (reference sequence). Between the trimmed V and J ends, which lost 3 bases and 7 bases, there was a span of 9 bases. The length of the CDR3 is 11 residues. 13 Jbeta primers and 60 Vbeta primers were used for the PCR. Repertoires were generated with immunoSEQ multiplex PCR, while TCRdb's copy carries only in-frame clones and drops some. The profile covers over 100,000 clones, with around 80% appearing a single time and around 2% taken by the ten largest.

Sequencing used PBMCs. The clonotype comes from a female donor in good health and CMV-seropositive. This chain joins TRBV20-1 and TRBJ1-1; a weak D match, TRBD1 (5 bases). CDR3 loop: CSASSQGEAFF. CDR3 nucleotide sequence: TGCAGTGCTAGTTCCCAGGGTGAAGCTTTCTTT.